A single sample gave rise to the 6 T cell receptor beta chains below, sequenced in a study of patients and donors after allogeneic stem cell transplantation. TCRdb re-derived calls from the RT-PCR reads in MiXCR, one entry per CDR3 protein. The data show approximately 200,000 distinct CDR3 sequences, around 40% seen once. Sequencing was done on a sample of blood, either unsorted or a sorted T cell fraction (not recorded which). The receptors shown here come from a human donor who was either an allogeneic HSCT recipient or a stem cell or donor lymphocyte infusion donor (not recorded which). It is not recorded whose cells these are; they may come from a transplant donor.

There are a few counts of this clonotype. The rearrangement joins TRBV29-1 to TRBJ1-2; D unresolved. This CDR3 is 12 amino acids long. V lost 6 bases, J lost 7 bases, and 15 bases lay in between. CDR1 and CDR2 (germline): SQVTM, ANQGSEA. As DNA, the CDR3 is TGCAGCGTGGCTAGGGAGAAACTTGGCTACACCTTC. It is translated as CSVAREKLGYTF.

The rearrangement joins TRBV5-1 to TRBJ2-1; 8 bases align to TRBD2. This CDR3 has 15 residues. The trim removed 4 bases at V and 1 base at J, leaving 4 bases unmatched. CDR1 and CDR2 (germline): SGHRS, YFSETQ. As DNA, the CDR3 is TGCGCCAGCAGCCCCGGGAGGGTTTCCTACAATGAGCAGTTCTTC. As protein: CASSPGRVSYNEQFF.

J is TRBJ1-5 and V is TRBV7-2; 7 bases agree with TRBD1. This CDR3 spans 13 amino acids. Germline V CDR1 and CDR2: SGHTA, FQGNSA. Unmatched junction bases numbered 2, after V lost 6 bases and J lost 3 bases. CDR3 residues: CASSGTDNQPQHF. In DNA form, the CDR3 reads TGTGCCAGCAGTGGGACAGACAATCAGCCCCAGCATTTT.

The rearrangement joins TRBV12-3 or TRBV12-4 to TRBJ2-2, with D maybe TRBD2 (5 bases). There are 14 residues in the CDR3. Trimming took off 6 bases at V and 3 bases at J, with 11 bases between the two ends. DNA of the CDR3: TGTGCCAGCAGACGGAGGCCGGACACCGGGGAGCTGTTTTTT. Residues: CASRRRPDTGELFF.

The chain combines TRBV4-1 with TRBJ1-6; D is perhaps TRBD1 (5 bases). Deletions cut 1 base from V and 2 bases from J, with 12 bases between. The CDR3 is 17 residues long. Per germline, CDR1 MGHRA and CDR2 YSYEKL. In nucleotides, the CDR3 is TGCGCCAGCAGCCAAGGAGTGAGACAGCCCTATAATTCACCCCTCCACTTT. It yields the protein CASSQGVRQPYNSPLHF.

The chain links TRBV9 to TRBJ1-6, with D possibly TRBD1 on 6 matching bases. The CDR3 covers 16 residues. CDR1 is SGDLS and CDR2 is YYNGEE in the germline V gene. V gave up 5 bases and J gave up 7 bases, with 19 bases separating them. As DNA, the CDR3 is TGTGCCAGCAGTCCTAGGGGGGGCACGGAGAATTCACCCCTCCACTTT. Protein: CASSPRGGTENSPLHF.